Each of the 5 T cell receptor beta chains below was sequenced from the same sample in a study of T cell changes during pregnancy in multiple sclerosis. Libraries were prepared by immunoSEQ multiplex PCR; TCRdb keeps only in-frame clonotypes and omits some of them. The table shows around 78,000 clones, with just over 90% occurring only once. The starting material was peripheral blood, obtained in the second trimester of pregnancy. These receptors all stem from a female donor with multiple sclerosis, enrolled in a pregnancy study.

The V gene is TRBV10-2, the J gene TRBJ1-2; 8 nucleotides match TRBD1. Germline V gene lookup returns CDR1 WSHSY and CDR2 SAAADI. The trim removed 3 bases at V and 7 bases at J, leaving 7 bases unmatched. The CDR3 has 14 residues. As DNA, the CDR3 is TGCGCCAGCAGTGAAGCAGGGGGCGCGGGTGGCTACACCTTC. It encodes CASSEAGGAGGYTF.

The V and J genes are TRBV4-2 and TRBJ2-1; tentative D call: TRBD2 (6 bases). Trimming took 3 bases from V and 8 from J, leaving 20 bases between them. Germline assignment: CDR1 LGHNA and CDR2 YNFKEQ. The CDR3 has 16 residues. CDR3 region: CASSQTQAGMEDEQFF. CDR3 coding DNA: TGTGCCAGCAGCCAGACACAGGCGGGGATGGAGGATGAGCAGTTCTTC.

V is TRBV5-6 and J is TRBJ2-7, with a tentative D call TRBD1 (5 bases). V was shortened by 2 bases and J by 1 base, with 10 bases between the two germline ends. Germline V gene sequence: CDR1 SGHDT, CDR2 YYEEEE. The CDR3 is made up of 14 amino acids. The CDR3 nucleotides are TGTGCCAGCAGCTTTAGGACAAGATCCTACGAGCAGTACTTC. As protein: CASSFRTRSYEQYF.

V is TRBV29-1 and J is TRBJ1-1, with 8 bases that match TRBD1. This CDR3 contains 14 residues. The V gene end was trimmed by 5 bases and the J gene end by 0 bases; junction bases not matched to a gene: 5. Per germline, CDR1 SQVTM and CDR2 ANQGSEA. As DNA, the CDR3 is TGCAGCGTTAGGGACAGGTTTTTGAACACTGAAGCTTTCTTT. It specifies CSVRDRFLNTEAFF.

The J gene is TRBJ1-1, the V gene TRBV5-1; TRBD1 is a possible D gene (5 bases). The V end was cut by 1 base, the J end by 0 bases, with 16 bases between. The CDR3 totals 17 residues. Germline assignment: CDR1 SGHRS and CDR2 YFSETQ. CDR3 sequence reads: CASSLRGGNFMNTEAFF. CDR3 coding DNA: TGCGCCAGCAGCTTGCGGGGGGGAAACTTCATGAACACTGAAGCTTTCTTT.